The rows below give T cell receptor beta chains drawn from one sample of a study of CD8 T cells in ankylosing spondylitis. MiXCR was run by TCRdb on the 5' RACE reads, yielding one entry per CDR3 protein. The sample carries about 240,000 distinct CDR3 sequences, around 11% recorded once. The material sequenced was blood, either unsorted or a sorted T cell fraction (not recorded which). The source is a male donor with ankylosing spondylitis or in good health (not recorded which). Each CDR3 is given with its conserved first and last residue. The order of the fields is J gene, D gene, V gene, clone size, CDR3 protein, CDR3 DNA. D genes are given only for firm matches. Only some rows state a clone size, as once, few, many or a class for expanded clones.

J: TRBJ1-3; D: -; V: TRBV10-3; size: -; CDR3: CAISESGGAGNTIYF; DNA: TGTGCCATCAGTGAGTCGGGCGGGGCTGGAAACACCATATATTTT
J: TRBJ1-2; D: -; V: TRBV10-3; size: many; CDR3: CAIRPTRGTNYGYTF; DNA: TGTGCCATCAGACCAACCAGAGGTACTAACTATGGCTACACCTTC
J: TRBJ1-1; D: -; V: TRBV5-1; size: many; CDR3: CASSHQVMNTEAFF; DNA: TGCGCCAGCAGCCACCAAGTGATGAACACTGAAGCTTTCTTT
J: TRBJ2-7; D: -; V: TRBV6-1; size: many; CDR3: CASKGGLVYEQYF; DNA: TGTGCCTCAAAGGGAGGTTTGGTCTACGAGCAGTACTTC
J: TRBJ2-1; D: TRBD2; V: TRBV12-3/TRBV12-4; size: many; CDR3: CASSSSGRAGNEQFF; DNA: TGTGCCAGCAGTTCTAGCGGGAGGGCCGGGAATGAGCAGTTCTTC
J: TRBJ1-1; D: -; V: TRBV11-2; size: many; CDR3: CASSLQGRGTEAFF; DNA: TGTGCCAGCAGCTTACAAGGGAGGGGGACTGAAGCTTTCTTT
J: TRBJ2-3; D: -; V: TRBV5-1; size: many; CDR3: CASSLMRSGTDTQYF; DNA: TGCGCCAGCAGCTTGATGCGCAGCGGGACAGATACGCAGTATTTT
J: TRBJ2-1; D: TRBD1; V: TRBV28; size: many; CDR3: CASSTQDRGFYNEQFF; DNA: TGTGCCAGCAGTACCCAAGACAGGGGGTTCTACAATGAGCAGTTCTTC
J: TRBJ2-1; D: TRBD2; V: TRBV24-1; size: many; CDR3: CATSDLRSGSSYNEQFF; DNA: TGTGCCACCAGTGATTTAAGGAGCGGGAGCTCCTACAATGAGCAGTTCTTC
J: TRBJ2-3; D: -; V: TRBV5-1; size: many; CDR3: CASSLEWEPDTQYF; DNA: TGCGCCAGCAGCTTGGAGTGGGAGCCAGATACGCAGTATTTT
J: TRBJ2-6; D: TRBD2; V: TRBV5-1; size: -; CDR3: CASSLFTSGAISGANVLTF; DNA: TGCGCCAGCAGCTTGTTCACCAGCGGGGCCATCTCTGGGGCCAACGTCCTGACTTTC
J: TRBJ2-1; D: -; V: TRBV3-1; size: many; CDR3: CASSQTYNEQFF; DNA: TGTGCCAGCAGCCAGACATACAATGAGCAGTTCTTC